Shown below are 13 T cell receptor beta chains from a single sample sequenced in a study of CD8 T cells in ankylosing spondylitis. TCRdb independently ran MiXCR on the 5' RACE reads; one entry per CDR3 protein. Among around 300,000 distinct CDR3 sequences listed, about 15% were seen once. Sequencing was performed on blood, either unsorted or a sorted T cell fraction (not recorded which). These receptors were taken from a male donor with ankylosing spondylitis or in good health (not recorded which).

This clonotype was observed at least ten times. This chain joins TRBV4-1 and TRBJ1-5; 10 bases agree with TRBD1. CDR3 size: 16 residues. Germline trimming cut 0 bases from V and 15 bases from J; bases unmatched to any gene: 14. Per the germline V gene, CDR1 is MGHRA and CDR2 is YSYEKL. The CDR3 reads CASSQDLRDRGHVAHF. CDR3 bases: TGCGCCAGCAGCCAAGATCTTAGGGACAGGGGTCATGTGGCGCATTTT.

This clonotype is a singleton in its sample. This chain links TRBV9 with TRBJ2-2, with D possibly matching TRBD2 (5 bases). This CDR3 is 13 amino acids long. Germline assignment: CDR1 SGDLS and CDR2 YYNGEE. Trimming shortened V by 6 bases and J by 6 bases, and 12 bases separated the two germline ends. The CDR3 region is CASMRTGSGELFF. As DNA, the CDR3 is TGTGCCAGCATGCGTACGGGGTCCGGGGAGCTGTTTTTT.

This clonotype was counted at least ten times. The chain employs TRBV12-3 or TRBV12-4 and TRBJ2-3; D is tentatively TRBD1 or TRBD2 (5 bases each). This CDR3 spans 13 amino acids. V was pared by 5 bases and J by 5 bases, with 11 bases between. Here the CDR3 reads CASSPGGGDTQYF. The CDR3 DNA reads TGTGCCAGCAGTCCTGGTGGGGGAGATACGCAGTATTTT.

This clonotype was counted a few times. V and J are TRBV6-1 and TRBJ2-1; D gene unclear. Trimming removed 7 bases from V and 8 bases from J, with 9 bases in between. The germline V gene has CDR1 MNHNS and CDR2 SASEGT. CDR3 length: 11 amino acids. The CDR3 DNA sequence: TGTGCCAGCACCGCCTCCGATGAGCAGTTCTTC. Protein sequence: CASTASDEQFF.

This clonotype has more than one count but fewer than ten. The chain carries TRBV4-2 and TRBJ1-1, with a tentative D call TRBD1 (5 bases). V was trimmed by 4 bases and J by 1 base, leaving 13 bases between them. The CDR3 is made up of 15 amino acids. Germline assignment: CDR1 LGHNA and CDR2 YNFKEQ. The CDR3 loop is CASSPSGRKNTEAFF. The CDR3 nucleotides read TGTGCCAGCAGCCCCTCGGGACGGAAGAACACTGAAGCTTTCTTT.

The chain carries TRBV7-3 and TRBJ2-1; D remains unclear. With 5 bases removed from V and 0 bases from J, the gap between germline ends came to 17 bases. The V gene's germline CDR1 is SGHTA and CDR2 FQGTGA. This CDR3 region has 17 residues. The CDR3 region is CASSVTPRASSYNEQFF. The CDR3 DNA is TGTGCCAGCAGCGTTACCCCCCGGGCCTCCTCCTACAATGAGCAGTTCTTC.

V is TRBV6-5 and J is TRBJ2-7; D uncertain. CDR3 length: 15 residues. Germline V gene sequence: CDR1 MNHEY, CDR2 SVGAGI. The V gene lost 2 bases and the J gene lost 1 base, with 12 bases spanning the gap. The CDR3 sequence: CASSYINSGSYEQYF. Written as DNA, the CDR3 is TGTGCCAGCAGTTACATAAACTCCGGGTCCTACGAGCAGTACTTC.

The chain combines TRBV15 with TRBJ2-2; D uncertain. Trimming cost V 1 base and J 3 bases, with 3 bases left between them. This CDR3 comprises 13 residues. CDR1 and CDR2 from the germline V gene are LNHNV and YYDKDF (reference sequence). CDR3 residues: CATSRVHTGELFF. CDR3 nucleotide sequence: TGTGCCACCAGCAGAGTACACACCGGGGAGCTGTTTTTT.

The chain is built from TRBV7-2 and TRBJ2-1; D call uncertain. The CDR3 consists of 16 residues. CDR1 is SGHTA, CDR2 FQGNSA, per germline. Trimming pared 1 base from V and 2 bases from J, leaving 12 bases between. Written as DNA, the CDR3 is TGTGCCAGCAGCTTAGTTAAGGAGCCCCCCTACAATGAGCAGTTCTTC. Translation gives CASSLVKEPPYNEQFF.

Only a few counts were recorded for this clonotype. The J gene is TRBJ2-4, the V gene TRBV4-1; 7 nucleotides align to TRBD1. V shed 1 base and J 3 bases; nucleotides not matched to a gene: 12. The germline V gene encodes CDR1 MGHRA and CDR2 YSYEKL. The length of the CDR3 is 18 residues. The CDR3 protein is CASSQGRIRGQSKNIQYF. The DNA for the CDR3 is TGCGCCAGCAGCCAAGGGCGCATAAGGGGACAGAGCAAAAACATTCAGTACTTC.

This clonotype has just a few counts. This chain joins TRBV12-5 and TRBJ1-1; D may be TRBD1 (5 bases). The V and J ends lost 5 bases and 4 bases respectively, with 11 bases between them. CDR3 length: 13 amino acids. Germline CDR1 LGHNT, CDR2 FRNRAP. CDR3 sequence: CASGLFGGTEAFF. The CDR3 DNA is TGTGCTAGTGGTCTTTTCGGGGGCACTGAAGCTTTCTTT.

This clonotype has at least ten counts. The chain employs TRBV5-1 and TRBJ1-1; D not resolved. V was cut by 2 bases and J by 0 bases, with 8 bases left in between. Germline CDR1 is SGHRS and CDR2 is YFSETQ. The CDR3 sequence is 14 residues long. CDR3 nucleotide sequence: TGCGCCAGCAGCTTTGAAGGGTTGAACACTGAAGCTTTCTTT. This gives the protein CASSFEGLNTEAFF.

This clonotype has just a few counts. The CDR3 reads CASSRTSGMISYEQYF. The CDR3 DNA reads TGTGCCAGCAGCCGGACTAGCGGGATGATATCCTACGAGCAGTACTTC. The chain recombines TRBV13 with TRBJ2-7; 12 positions agree with TRBD2. Germline lookup yields CDR1 PRHDT and CDR2 FYEKMQ (reference sequence). The CDR3 totals 16 residues. J was trimmed by 1 base and V by 5 bases; bases with no gene match: 6.